This T cell receptor (beta chain) was captured by sequencing in a study of response to subunit inactivated influenza vaccine. General study results and limits: The study's authors posited that every seasonal influenza vaccination enlists few new T cells.

V lost 5 bases to trimming and J lost 3 bases, with 10 bases between them. CDR3 length equals 12 residues. Germline CDR1 and CDR2: SQVTM and ANQGSEA. MiXCR was run by TCRdb on the RT-PCR reads, yielding one entry per CDR3 protein. The sample yields approximately 570,000 distinct CDR3 sequences, approximately 7.6% seen once. The sample holds many counts of this clonotype. Its antigen is still unknown. V is TRBV29-1 and J is TRBJ1-1; tentatively, D is TRBD1 (5 bases). Sample: PBMCs from blood, taken less than 25 months after vaccination. The source of this sequence is a man between 50 and 75 years old who received an inactivated influenza vaccine. The CDR3 region has the DNA TGCAGCGTTACCGCAGGGTACACTGAAGCTTTCTTT. It is translated as CSVTAGYTEAFF.